This TCR beta chain was captured by sequencing in a study of blood T cell repertoires in COVID-19. Study details: Specimens from acute and convalescent COVID-19 originated in the United States, Italy and Spain.

This CDR3 is 17 amino acids long. The trim removed 3 bases at V and 4 bases at J, leaving 9 bases unmatched. Looked up from germline, CDR1 is SQVTM and CDR2 is ANQGSEA. TCRdb's table, derived via immunoSEQ multiplex PCR, lists solely in-frame clones and lacks some. The data contain fewer than 85,000 clones, about 76% of them singletons. The V gene is TRBV29-1, the J gene TRBJ2-1; 13 bases agree with TRBD2. Sequencing was done on a sample of peripheral blood. The TCR comes from a woman aged 80 or older with active or convalescent COVID-19. Here the CDR3 reads CSVEAGGLAGPYNEQFF. CDR3 coding DNA: TGCAGCGTTGAGGCAGGGGGACTAGCGGGGCCTTACAATGAGCAGTTCTTC.